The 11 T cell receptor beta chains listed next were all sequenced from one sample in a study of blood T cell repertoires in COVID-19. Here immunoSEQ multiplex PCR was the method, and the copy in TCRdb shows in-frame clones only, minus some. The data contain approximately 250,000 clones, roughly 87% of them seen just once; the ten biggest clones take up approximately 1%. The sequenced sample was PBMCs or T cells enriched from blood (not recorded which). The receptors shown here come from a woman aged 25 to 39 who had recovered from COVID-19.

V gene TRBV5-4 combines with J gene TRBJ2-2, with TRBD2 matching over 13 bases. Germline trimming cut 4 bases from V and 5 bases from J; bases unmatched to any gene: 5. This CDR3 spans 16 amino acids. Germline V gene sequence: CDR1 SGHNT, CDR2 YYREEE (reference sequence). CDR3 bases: TGTGCCAGCAGCCCTGGACTAGCGGGAGTAACCGGGGAGCTGTTTTTT. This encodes CASSPGLAGVTGELFF. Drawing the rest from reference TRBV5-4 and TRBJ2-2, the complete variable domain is ETGVTQSPTHLIKTRGQQVTLRCSSQSGHNTVSWYQQALGQGPQFIFQYYREEENGRGNFPPRFSGLQFPNYSSELNVNALELDDSALYLCASSPGLAGVTGELFFGEGSRLTVL.

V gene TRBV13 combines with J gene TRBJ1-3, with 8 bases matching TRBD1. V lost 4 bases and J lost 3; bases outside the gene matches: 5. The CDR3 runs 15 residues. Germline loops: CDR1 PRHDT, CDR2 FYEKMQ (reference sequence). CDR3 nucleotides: TGTGCCAGCAGCTCATCACAGGGGGGTGGAAACACCATATATTTT. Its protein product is CASSSSQGGGNTIYF.

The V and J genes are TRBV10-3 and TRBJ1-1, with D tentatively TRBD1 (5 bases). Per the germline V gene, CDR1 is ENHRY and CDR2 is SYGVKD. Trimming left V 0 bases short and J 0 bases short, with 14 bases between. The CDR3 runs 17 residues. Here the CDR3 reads CAISESRGGRVNTEAFF. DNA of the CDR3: TGTGCCATCAGTGAGTCAAGGGGAGGAAGGGTGAACACTGAAGCTTTCTTT.

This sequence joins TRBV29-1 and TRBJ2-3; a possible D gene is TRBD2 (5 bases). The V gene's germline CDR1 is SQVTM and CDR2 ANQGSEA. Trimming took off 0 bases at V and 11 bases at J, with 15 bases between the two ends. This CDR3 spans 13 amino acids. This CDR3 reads CSVEDWPSWEQYF. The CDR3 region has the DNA TGCAGCGTTGAAGATTGGCCTAGCTGGGAGCAGTATTTT.

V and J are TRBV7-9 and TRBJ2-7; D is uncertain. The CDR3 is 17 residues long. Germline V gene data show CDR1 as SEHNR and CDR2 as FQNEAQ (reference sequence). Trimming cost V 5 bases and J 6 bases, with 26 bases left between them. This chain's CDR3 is CASSIGIGIARVGEQYF. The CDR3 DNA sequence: TGTGCCAGCAGCATAGGGATCGGTATCGCTAGAGTGGGCGAGCAGTACTTC.

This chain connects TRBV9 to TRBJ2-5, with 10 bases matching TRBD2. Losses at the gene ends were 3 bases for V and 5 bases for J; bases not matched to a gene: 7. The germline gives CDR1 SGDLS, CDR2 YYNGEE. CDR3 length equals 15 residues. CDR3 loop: CASSEGLAGAETQYF. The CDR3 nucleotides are TGTGCCAGCAGCGAGGGGCTAGCGGGGGCCGAGACCCAGTACTTC.

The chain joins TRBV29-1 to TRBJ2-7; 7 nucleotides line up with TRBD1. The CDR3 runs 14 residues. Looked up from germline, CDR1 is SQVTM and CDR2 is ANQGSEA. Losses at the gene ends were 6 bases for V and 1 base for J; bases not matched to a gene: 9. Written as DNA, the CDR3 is TGCAGCGTCCTGACAGGGCGGACTTCCTACGAGCAGTACTTC. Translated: CSVLTGRTSYEQYF.

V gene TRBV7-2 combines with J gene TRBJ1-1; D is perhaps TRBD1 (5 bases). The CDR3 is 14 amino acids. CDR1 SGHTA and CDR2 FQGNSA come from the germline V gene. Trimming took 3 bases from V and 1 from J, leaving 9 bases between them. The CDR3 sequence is CASSFRAGNTEAFF. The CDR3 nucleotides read TGTGCCAGCAGCTTCAGGGCCGGGAACACTGAAGCTTTCTTT.

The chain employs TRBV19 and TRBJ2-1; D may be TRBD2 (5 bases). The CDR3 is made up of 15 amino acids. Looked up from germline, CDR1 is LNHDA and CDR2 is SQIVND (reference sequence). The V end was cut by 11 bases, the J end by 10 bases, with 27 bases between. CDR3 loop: CAQHREGHSPREQFF. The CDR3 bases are TGTGCCCAGCATCGAGAGGGTCATTCCCCTCGGGAGCAGTTCTTC. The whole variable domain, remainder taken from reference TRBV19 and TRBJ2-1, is DGGITQSPKYLFRKEGQNVTLSCEQNLNHDAMYWYRQDPGQGLRLIYYSQIVNDFQKGDIAEGYSVSREKKESFPLTVTSAQKNPTAFYLCAQHREGHSPREQFFGPGTRLTVL.

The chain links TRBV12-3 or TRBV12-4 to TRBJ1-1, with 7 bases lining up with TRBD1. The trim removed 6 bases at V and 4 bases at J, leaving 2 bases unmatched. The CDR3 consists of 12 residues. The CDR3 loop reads CASRQGTTEAFF. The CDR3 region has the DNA TGTGCCAGCAGACAGGGGACCACTGAAGCTTTCTTT.

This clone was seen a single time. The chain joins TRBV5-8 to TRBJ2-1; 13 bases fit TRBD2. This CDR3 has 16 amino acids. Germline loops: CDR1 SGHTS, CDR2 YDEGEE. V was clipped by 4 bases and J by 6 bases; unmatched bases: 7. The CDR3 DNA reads TGTGCCAGCAGCCCCCTGACTAGCGGGAGGACCAATGAGCAGTTCTTC. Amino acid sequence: CASSPLTSGRTNEQFF.